This T cell receptor beta chain was captured in a study of blood T cell repertoires in COVID-19. Across the whole study: Italy, Spain and the United States were the sources of the convalescent and acute COVID-19 samples. The cDNA or gDNA used as material had been derived from T cells, B-cell-depleted T cells, or PBMCs.

Details on this clone: One end of the junction fails to match germline, which may point to a read error.

The CDR3 totals 15 residues. CDR1 is GTSNPN, CDR2 SVGIG, per germline (reference sequence). Only in-frame clones appear in the TCRdb table, and some are missing; sequencing was by immunoSEQ multiplex PCR. The sample has some 500,000 clones; approximately 88% are singletons. The TCR comes from a woman aged 45-65 years with COVID-19, enrolled during active disease. The sequencing input was peripheral blood. V and J are TRBV30 and TRBJ1-1, with TRBD1 as a possible D gene (6 bases). The CDR3 coding sequence is TGTGCCTGGAGTGTGGGGGCCGGCGTGAAGACTGAAGCTTTCTTT. Protein: CAWSVGAGVKTEAFF.